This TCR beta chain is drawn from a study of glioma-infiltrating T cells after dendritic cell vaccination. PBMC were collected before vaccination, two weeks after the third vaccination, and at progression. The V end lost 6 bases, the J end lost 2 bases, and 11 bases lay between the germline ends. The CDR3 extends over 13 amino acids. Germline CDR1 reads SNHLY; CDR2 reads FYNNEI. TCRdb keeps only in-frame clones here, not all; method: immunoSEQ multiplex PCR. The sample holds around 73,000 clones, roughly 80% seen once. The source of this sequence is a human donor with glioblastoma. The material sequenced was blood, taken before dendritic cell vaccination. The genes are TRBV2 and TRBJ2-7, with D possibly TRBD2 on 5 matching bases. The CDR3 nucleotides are TGTGCCAGCAGGGGAGACAATCCCTACGAGCAGTACTTC. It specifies CASRGDNPYEQYF.